The 5 T cell receptor beta chains below all came from one sample that was sequenced in a study of blood T cell repertoires in COVID-19. The data were produced by immunoSEQ multiplex PCR, yet TCRdb's version contains in-frame clones alone and is incomplete. The table lists 320,000 or so clones, roughly 85% of them singletons, with around 1.8% in the top ten. Sequenced material: PBMCs or T cells enriched from blood (not recorded which). These TCRs come from a woman aged 25 to 39 who had been exposed to COVID-19.

This clone was counted only a few times. The rearrangement links TRBV4-1 to TRBJ1-6, with 8 bases matching TRBD1. V trimming: 4 bases; J trimming: 7 bases; junction bases outside the gene matches: 6. Germline CDR1 reads MGHRA; CDR2 reads YSYEKL. The CDR3 loop spans 15 amino acids. The CDR3 spells CASSPRTGGNSPLHF. The CDR3 DNA sequence: TGCGCCAGCAGCCCCCGTACAGGGGGAAATTCACCCCTCCACTTT.

This chain joins TRBV28 and TRBJ1-3; a weak D match, TRBD1 (5 bases). Germline loops: CDR1 MDHEN, CDR2 SYDVKM. This CDR3 spans 14 amino acids. The V end was cut by 1 base, the J end by 2 bases, with 6 bases between. The CDR3, as DNA: TGTGCCAGCAGTTTATCGGGGGCTGGAAACACCATATATTTT. Translated: CASSLSGAGNTIYF.

The CDR3 DNA reads as TGTGCCAGCAGTCACAATTTTGCTGAAGCTTTCTTT. This translates into CASSHNFAEAFF. The chain carries TRBV6-5 and TRBJ1-1; D is unresolved. This CDR3 is built from 12 residues. Trimming pared 5 bases from V and 6 bases from J, leaving 10 bases between. CDR1 and CDR2 from the germline V gene are MNHEY and SVGAGI.

The chain employs TRBV6-2 or TRBV6-3 and TRBJ2-5, with a tentative D call TRBD2 (5 bases). V dropped 2 bases and J dropped 5 bases, with 12 bases sitting between them. This CDR3 comprises 14 residues. CDR1 MNHEY and CDR2 SVGEGT come from the germline V gene. The CDR3 DNA sequence: TGTGCCAGCAGTTACCTTGGGCGCGGGGAGACCCAGTACTTC. Amino acids: CASSYLGRGETQYF.

The chain combines TRBV24-1 with TRBJ2-7, with D perhaps matching TRBD2 (6 bases). V shed 2 bases and J shed 3 bases, with 16 bases lying between them. The CDR3 spans 16 residues. Germline V gives CDR1 KGHDR, CDR2 SFDVKD. Here the CDR3 DNA reads TGTGCCACCAGTGATTCTACCGGGGGTTCTGGCTACGAGCAGTACTTC. This translates into CATSDSTGGSGYEQYF.